This entry is about one TCR beta chain. What it binds is unknown. The PCR used 60 Vbeta and 13 Jbeta primers. As handled by the study authors: In a later analysis, 75 million to 95 million unique TCR beta chains included roughly 11 million shared by two or more donors. Generated by immunoSEQ multiplex PCR, the TCRdb table keeps only in-frame clones and is missing some. Clonal size and the V and J genes are those of that table, whereas D and trimming came from the DNA. The sample holds fewer than 80,000 clones, approximately 82% seen once. This record belongs to a study of cytomegalovirus exposure and HLA in healthy donors. General study points: In a later analysis, most CMV-associated TCR beta chains appeared HLA-restricted. An analysis done earlier found most TCR beta V segments productive about 87% or about 30% of the time.

Healthy individuals who donated bone marrow served as the donors. This receptor was identified in a woman aged 40 to 55 in good health and CMV-seropositive. The sequenced sample consisted of PBMCs.

CDR3 in amino acids: CASSGEGGNQPQHF. The CDR3 coding sequence is TGTGCCAGCAGTGGTGAGGGGGGCAATCAGCCCCAGCATTTT. The V call is TRBV6-1, the J call TRBJ1-5; tentatively, D is TRBD1 (6 bases). The CDR3 is 14 residues long. Trimming left V 4 bases short and J 2 bases short, with 9 bases between. Germline assignment: CDR1 MNHNS and CDR2 SASEGT.